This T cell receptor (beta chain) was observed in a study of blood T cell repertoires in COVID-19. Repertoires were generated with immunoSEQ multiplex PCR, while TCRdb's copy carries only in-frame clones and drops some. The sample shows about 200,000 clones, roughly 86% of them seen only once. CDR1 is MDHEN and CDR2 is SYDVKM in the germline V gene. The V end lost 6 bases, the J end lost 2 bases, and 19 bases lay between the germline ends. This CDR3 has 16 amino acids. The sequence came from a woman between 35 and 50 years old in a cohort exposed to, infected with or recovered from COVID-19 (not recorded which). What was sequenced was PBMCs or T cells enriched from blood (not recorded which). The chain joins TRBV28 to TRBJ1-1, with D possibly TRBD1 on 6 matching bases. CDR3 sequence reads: CASRAGGGALNTEAFF. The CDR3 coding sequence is TGTGCCAGCAGGGCGGGGGGCGGCGCCCTAAACACTGAAGCTTTCTTT.